A single sample is the source of the 26 T cell receptor beta chains below, sequenced in a study of long-term antiretroviral therapy in people with HIV. They ran version v3.0 of the immunoSEQ assay at survey level. Sequenced by immunoSEQ multiplex PCR; TCRdb stores in-frame clones only, minus some. The repertoire includes 15,000 to 20,000 clones, 76% of them detected once, and roughly a tenth sits in the top ten. The source was unsorted PBMCs, collected 0.5 years before starting antiretroviral therapy. The receptors shown here come from a man aged 18 to 29 with HIV.

This rearrangement joins TRBV27 to TRBJ1-2; 9 bases fit TRBD1. The ends lost 6 bases at V and 3 bases at J; junction bases unmatched: 8. This CDR3 spans 15 amino acids. Germline V gene data show CDR1 as MNHEY and CDR2 as SMNVEV (reference sequence). CDR3 in DNA: TGTGCCAGCAGACCCTGGACAGGGGAGGACTATGGCTACACCTTC. It encodes CASRPWTGEDYGYTF.

The rearrangement uses TRBV19 and TRBJ2-7, with D tentatively TRBD1 (11 bases). CDR3 length: 20 residues. Deletions cut 7 bases from V and 2 bases from J, with 33 bases between. Germline V lookup: CDR1 LNHDA, CDR2 SQIVND (reference sequence). CDR3: CASNGTGGNSGRMKTYEQYF. For the CDR3, the DNA is TGTGCCAGTAACGGGACAGGGGGAAATAGCGGGAGGATGAAAACCTACGAGCAGTACTTC.

The V call is TRBV7-2, the J call TRBJ2-7, with TRBD1 matching 10 bases. Germline loops: CDR1 SGHTA, CDR2 FQGNSA. V was pared by 3 bases and J by 1 base, with 3 bases of the junction left unmatched. The CDR3 extends over 15 amino acids. CDR3 in amino acids: CASSFGQGGSYEQYF. CDR3 in DNA: TGTGCCAGCAGCTTTGGACAGGGGGGATCCTACGAGCAGTACTTC.

The genes are TRBV7-9 and TRBJ1-1; D is possibly TRBD1 (5 bases). Germline V gives CDR1 SEHNR, CDR2 FQNEAQ (reference sequence). V lost 1 base and J lost 0, with 15 bases in between. The CDR3 runs 17 residues. The CDR3 nucleotides read TGTGCCAGCAGCTTAGGGGACGGTCTATACATGAACACTGAAGCTTTCTTT. Translating gives CASSLGDGLYMNTEAFF.

The rearrangement links TRBV14 to TRBJ1-5; no clear D gene. The V end was cut by 7 bases, the J end by 8 bases, with 15 bases between. The CDR3 length is 13 residues. Germline CDR1 reads SGHDN; CDR2 reads FVKESK. CDR3 sequence (DNA): TGTGCCAGCAACCACGCACGGGGTGAGCCCCAGCATTTT. It specifies CASNHARGEPQHF.

The chain combines TRBV19 with TRBJ1-2; D call uncertain. The CDR3 sequence is 13 residues long. Trimming pared 5 bases from V and 2 bases from J, leaving 9 bases between. The germline CDR1 and CDR2 sequences are LNHDA and SQIVND (reference sequence). CDR3 residues: CASSPDGNYGYTF. The CDR3 nucleotides read TGTGCCAGTAGTCCCGACGGCAACTATGGCTACACCTTC.

Only a few counts were recorded for this clone. This chain links TRBV5-4 with TRBJ2-3; 8 bases are shared with TRBD1. V lost 1 base to trimming and J lost 0 bases; unmatched junction nucleotides: 7. The CDR3 totals 17 residues. Looked up from germline, CDR1 is SGHNT and CDR2 is YYREEE (reference sequence). CDR3 sequence reads: CASSLTPRQGSTDTQYF. The CDR3 DNA sequence: TGTGCCAGCAGCTTGACCCCCCGACAGGGGAGCACAGATACGCAGTATTTT.

Comment on this clone: This sample includes further DNA sequences coding for the same CDR3. The genes are TRBV14 and TRBJ2-3; 7 bases map to TRBD1. The CDR3 spans 15 residues. Germline-derived CDR1 and CDR2 are SGHDN and FVKESK. V trimming: 1 base; J trimming: 0 bases; junction bases outside the gene matches: 1. The CDR3, as DNA: TGTGCCAGCAGCCAAGGGACAGGTAGCACAGATACGCAGTATTTT. This encodes CASSQGTGSTDTQYF.

The chain carries TRBV19 and TRBJ2-7; a possible D gene is TRBD2 (10 bases). Trimming took off 5 bases at V and 5 bases at J, with 37 bases between the two ends. Germline CDR1 and CDR2: LNHDA and SQIVND (reference sequence). The CDR3 spans 21 residues. The CDR3 region is CASSDTGGAWSSGGPGHEQYF. Here the CDR3 DNA reads TGTGCCAGTAGTGACACAGGGGGCGCGTGGTCTAGCGGGGGTCCTGGGCACGAGCAGTACTTC.

The genes are TRBV4-1 and TRBJ1-1, with a possible D match to TRBD1 (6 bases). Trimming removed 4 bases from V and 0 bases from J, with 15 bases in between. From germline, CDR1 is MGHRA and CDR2 YSYEKL. CDR3 length: 16 amino acids. CDR3 sequence reads: CASSPDRRIMNTEAFF. The CDR3, as DNA: TGCGCCAGCAGCCCCGACAGGCGAATCATGAACACTGAAGCTTTCTTT.

This clone has a handful of counts. The V and J genes are TRBV10-3 and TRBJ2-7, with 9 nucleotides matching TRBD1. The ends lost 4 bases at V and 5 bases at J; junction bases unmatched: 12. CDR3 length: 16 residues. Germline-derived CDR1 and CDR2 are ENHRY and SYGVKD. The DNA for the CDR3 is TGTGCCATCAGTGGGGTGGATCCACAGGGGGCCGACGAGCAGTACTTC. It is translated as CAISGVDPQGADEQYF.

The V gene is TRBV6-5, the J gene TRBJ1-4; D perhaps matches TRBD1 (5 bases). CDR1 is MNHEY and CDR2 is SVGAGI in the germline V gene. Between the trimmed V and J ends, which lost 0 bases and 6 bases, there was a span of 8 bases. This CDR3 has 14 residues. The CDR3 sequence is CASSYSGVYEKLFF. The CDR3 coding sequence is TGTGCCAGCAGTTACTCGGGGGTCTATGAAAAACTGTTTTTT.

This clone was recorded once. This chain connects TRBV4-3 to TRBJ2-3; D uncertain. Germline CDR1 reads LGHNA; CDR2 reads YSLEER. Trimming stripped 1 base from V and 2 bases from J, with 7 bases between. CDR3 size: 14 residues. The CDR3 DNA follows: TGCGCCAGCAGCCAAGTTGATTACACAGATACGCAGTATTTT. It encodes CASSQVDYTDTQYF.

This clone has just a few counts. The chain combines TRBV11-2 with TRBJ2-7; no clear D. The V end was cut by 3 bases, the J end by 1 base, with 7 bases between. The CDR3 spans 13 residues. Germline V lookup: CDR1 SGHAT, CDR2 FQNNGV. CDR3 in amino acids: CASSLAVSYEQYF. For the CDR3, the DNA is TGTGCCAGCAGCTTGGCAGTTTCCTACGAGCAGTACTTC. Full variable domain (outside the CDR3, taken from reference TRBV11-2 and TRBJ2-7): EAGVAQSPRYKIIEKRQSVAFWCNPISGHATLYWYQQILGQGPKLLIQFQNNGVVDDSQLPKDRFSAERLKGVDSTLKIQPAKLEDSAVYLCASSLAVSYEQYFGPGTRLTVT.

This clone occurred a few times. The chain employs TRBV19 and TRBJ2-7; D tentatively fits TRBD1 or TRBD2 (6 bases each). Germline loops: CDR1 LNHDA, CDR2 SQIVND (reference sequence). This CDR3 has 12 amino acids. V was shortened by 3 bases and J by 5 bases, with 8 bases between the two germline ends. CDR3 protein: CASSMGGDEQYF. The CDR3, as DNA: TGTGCCAGTAGTATGGGGGGCGACGAGCAGTACTTC.

The chain combines TRBV7-8 with TRBJ2-7; D unclear. Trimming took 6 bases from V and 3 from J, leaving 6 bases between them. CDR1 is SGHVS and CDR2 is FQNEAQ in the germline V gene. The CDR3 totals 11 residues. The DNA for the CDR3 is TGTGCCAGCAGGGCAGGCTACGAGCAGTACTTC. Encoded protein: CASRAGYEQYF.

The V gene is TRBV6-1, the J gene TRBJ1-5, with 7 nucleotides matching TRBD1. Germline-derived CDR1 and CDR2 are MNHNS and SASEGT. This CDR3 is built from 15 residues. The V gene end was trimmed by 4 bases and the J gene end by 3 bases; junction bases not matched to a gene: 6. CDR3 sequence: CASSGLQGYNQPQHF. Here the CDR3 DNA reads TGTGCCAGCAGTGGTCTACAGGGGTACAATCAGCCCCAGCATTTT.

V gene TRBV6-4 combines with J gene TRBJ2-2; D is unresolved. The CDR3 is 13 amino acids. V lost 2 bases and J 4 bases, leaving 5 bases between the germline ends. CDR1 is MRHNA, CDR2 SNTAGT, per germline. Here the CDR3 reads CASSDRATGELFF. The DNA for the CDR3 is TGTGCCAGCAGTGACAGGGCCACCGGGGAGCTGTTTTTT.

The chain is built from TRBV6-1 and TRBJ2-2; weak D call: TRBD2 (6 bases). The germline V gene encodes CDR1 MNHNS and CDR2 SASEGT. There are 15 residues in the CDR3. Trimming removed 6 bases from V and 6 bases from J, with 17 bases in between. The CDR3 DNA is TGTGCCAGCAGGACGCCGGGACTTCCATCCGGGGAGCTGTTTTTT. It translates to CASRTPGLPSGELFF.

This clone was observed once. V is TRBV28 and J is TRBJ2-1; the D is unclear. The CDR3 is 13 amino acids. Trimming cost V 2 bases and J 2 bases, with 4 bases left between them. Germline V gives CDR1 MDHEN, CDR2 SYDVKM. The CDR3 sequence: CASSLMAYNEQFF. CDR3 sequence (DNA): TGTGCCAGCAGTTTAATGGCCTACAATGAGCAGTTCTTC.

This clone has a single count. The V call is TRBV9, the J call TRBJ1-2, with D unresolved. Trimming removed 3 bases at V and 4 bases at J, with 4 bases between. The CDR3 runs 11 residues. Germline CDR1 and CDR2: SGDLS and YYNGEE. This chain's CDR3 is CASSAGYGYTF. The CDR3 DNA is TGTGCCAGCAGCGCGGGCTATGGCTACACCTTC. Looking up the rest from reference TRBV9 and TRBJ1-2 gives the full variable domain: DSGVTQTPKHLITATGQRVTLRCSPRSGDLSVYWYQQSLDQGLQFLIQYYNGEERAKGNILERFSAQQFPDLHSELNLSSLELGDSALYFCASSAGYGYTFGSGTRLTVV.

J is TRBJ2-3 and V is TRBV19, with 7 bases that match TRBD2. The V gene end was trimmed by 2 bases and the J gene end by 4 bases; junction bases not matched to a gene: 6. In germline, CDR1 is LNHDA, CDR2 SQIVND (reference sequence). This CDR3 has 15 amino acids. The CDR3 DNA reads as TGTGCCAGTAGTATACTAGCGGCCTTGCCAGATACGCAGTATTTT. Translated, it gives CASSILAALPDTQYF.

The chain employs TRBV4-3 and TRBJ2-1, with 7 bases fitting TRBD2. The CDR3 contains 16 residues. Germline V gene data show CDR1 as LGHNA and CDR2 as YSLEER. The ends lost 6 bases at V and 5 bases at J; junction bases unmatched: 13. The CDR3 DNA reads as TGCGCCAGCAGTCCACAGATGGGGGGGGTTGACAATGAGCAGTTCTTC. Translated: CASSPQMGGVDNEQFF.

The table lists this clone with a count of one. V is TRBV7-9 and J is TRBJ2-3; no reliable D call. CDR3 length equals 16 residues. Between the trimmed V and J ends, which lost 2 bases and 0 bases, there was a span of 12 bases. Germline V gene data show CDR1 as SEHNR and CDR2 as FQNEAQ (reference sequence). DNA for the CDR3: TGTGCCAGCAGCTTATGGTGGGATTTGAGCACAGATACGCAGTATTTT. Its protein is CASSLWWDLSTDTQYF.

The V and J genes are TRBV9 and TRBJ1-2; D perhaps matches TRBD1 (5 bases). CDR3 length: 12 residues. The germline V and J ends were trimmed by 0 bases and 6 bases, with 6 bases remaining between them. Germline assignment: CDR1 SGDLS and CDR2 YYNGEE. CDR3 region: CASSVVGDGYTF. DNA for the CDR3: TGTGCCAGCAGCGTAGTAGGGGATGGCTACACCTTC.

This sequence joins TRBV7-9 and TRBJ1-2, with unresolved D. CDR1 is SEHNR and CDR2 is FQNEAQ in the germline V gene (reference sequence). This CDR3 spans 15 amino acids. V was pared by 2 bases and J by 4 bases, with 14 bases between. CDR3 residues: CASSLSASTIYGYTF. CDR3 nucleotide sequence: TGTGCCAGCAGCTTATCGGCCTCAACCATCTATGGCTACACCTTC.